Below, 5 T cell receptor beta chains from the same sample are listed, as sequenced in a study of blood T cell repertoires in COVID-19. Repertoires were generated with immunoSEQ multiplex PCR, while TCRdb's copy carries only in-frame clones and drops some. This sample carries more than 150,000 clones, roughly 83% of them seen once, and the ten largest clones take approximately 13%. Specimen: PBMCs or T cells enriched from blood (not recorded which). The receptors originated from a woman aged 55-69 years who had recovered from COVID-19.

This chain links TRBV13 with TRBJ1-2; TRBD1 matches at 9 bases. There are 14 residues in the CDR3. Germline CDR1 and CDR2: PRHDT and FYEKMQ (reference sequence). With V trimmed by 5 bases and J by 5 bases, 6 bases remained unmatched. The CDR3 loop is CASSDRDRVYGYTF. For the CDR3, the DNA is TGTGCCAGCAGCGACCGGGACAGGGTTTATGGCTACACCTTC.

CDR3 in amino acids: CASSAGPSAGTYEQYF. CDR3 sequence (DNA): TGCGCCAGCAGCGCTGGACCCTCGGCCGGGACCTACGAGCAGTACTTC. The chain joins TRBV4-1 to TRBJ2-7; D may be TRBD2 (5 bases). The V end was cut by 5 bases, the J end by 2 bases, with 19 bases between. The CDR3 sequence is 16 residues long. Looked up from germline, CDR1 is MGHRA and CDR2 is YSYEKL.

This sequence joins TRBV18 and TRBJ2-7; TRBD1 is a possible D gene (6 bases). Looked up from germline, CDR1 is KGHSH and CDR2 is LQKENI. V gave up 4 bases and J gave up 0 bases, with 13 bases separating them. The CDR3 covers 15 residues. The DNA of the CDR3 is TGTGCCAGCTCACTCGCTCCGACAGGCTCCTACGAGCAGTACTTC. Translation: CASSLAPTGSYEQYF.

This chain connects TRBV3-1 (or the pseudogene TRBV3-2) to TRBJ1-2; 7 positions agree with TRBD1. The CDR3 covers 15 residues. V lost 4 bases to trimming and J lost 8 bases; unmatched junction nucleotides: 13. Germline assignment: CDR1 LGHDT and CDR2 YNNKEL (reference sequence). CDR3 residues: CASSPSGTADGGYTF. The CDR3 DNA reads TGTGCCAGCAGCCCATCCGGGACAGCCGACGGAGGCTACACCTTC.

This chain links TRBV24-1 with TRBJ2-7; 7 bases align to TRBD1. J lost 2 bases, V lost 10 bases, and 7 bases had no gene match. Germline V gene lookup returns CDR1 KGHDR and CDR2 SFDVKD. The CDR3 runs to 13 residues. The CDR3 DNA reads as TGTGCCACGTCTCCGGGACAGACCTACGAGCAGTACTTC. Amino acids: CATSPGQTYEQYF.